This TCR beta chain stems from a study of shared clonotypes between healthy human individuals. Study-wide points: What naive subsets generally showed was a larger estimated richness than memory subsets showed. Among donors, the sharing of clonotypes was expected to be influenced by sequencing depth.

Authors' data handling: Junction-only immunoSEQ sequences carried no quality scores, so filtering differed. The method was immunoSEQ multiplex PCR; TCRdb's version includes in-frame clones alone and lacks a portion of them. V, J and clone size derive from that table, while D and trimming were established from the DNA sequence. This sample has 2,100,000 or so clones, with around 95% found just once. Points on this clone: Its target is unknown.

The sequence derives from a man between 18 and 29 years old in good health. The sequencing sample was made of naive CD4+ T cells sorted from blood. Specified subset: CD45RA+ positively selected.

The CDR3 DNA reads TGCGCCAGCAGCTCCGACCCCCAGGGGAGCACCGGGGAGCTGTTTTTT. Translated: CASSSDPQGSTGELFF. The V call is TRBV5-1, the J call TRBJ2-2; tentatively, D is TRBD1 (6 bases). Germline CDR1 and CDR2: SGHRS and YFSETQ. This CDR3 is built from 16 residues. Trimming removed 3 bases from V and 4 bases from J, with 16 bases in between. Full variable domain (remainder filled in from reference TRBV5-1 and TRBJ2-2): KAGVTQTPRYLIKTRGQQVTLSCSPISGHRSVSWYQQTPGQGLQFLFEYFSETQRNKGNFPGRFSGRQFSNSRSEMNVSTLELGDSALYLCASSSDPQGSTGELFFGEGSRLTVL.